Sequencing of this T cell receptor (beta chain) was carried out in a study of blood T cell repertoires in COVID-19. The CDR3 totals 14 residues. V was shortened by 6 bases and J by 4 bases, with 12 bases between the two germline ends. Germline assignment: CDR1 LGHDT and CDR2 YNNKEL (reference sequence). Sequencing was performed with immunoSEQ multiplex PCR; in TCRdb, only in-frame clones are kept and a portion is missing. Of 250,000 to 400,000 clones listed, approximately 91% were seen once; the top ten hold about 5%. The TCR originated in a man aged 60-69 years who had recovered from COVID-19. The chain combines TRBV3-1 (or the pseudogene TRBV3-2) with TRBJ2-2; the D gene is possibly TRBD2 (6 bases). The sample comprised PBMCs or T cells enriched from blood (not recorded which). The CDR3 bases are TGTGCCAGCAGGTCGGGAGCGGGCACCGGGGAGCTGTTTTTT. Its protein product is CASRSGAGTGELFF.